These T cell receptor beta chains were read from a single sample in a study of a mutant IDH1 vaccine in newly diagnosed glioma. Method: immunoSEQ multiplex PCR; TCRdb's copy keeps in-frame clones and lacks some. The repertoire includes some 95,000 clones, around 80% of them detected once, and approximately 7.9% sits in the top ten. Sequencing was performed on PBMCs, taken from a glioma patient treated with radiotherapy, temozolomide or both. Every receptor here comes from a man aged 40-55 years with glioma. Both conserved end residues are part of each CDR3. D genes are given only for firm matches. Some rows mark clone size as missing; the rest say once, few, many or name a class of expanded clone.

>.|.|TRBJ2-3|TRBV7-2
TGTGCCAGCAGCTCACCGACTAGTACCCGAGATACGCAGTATTTT
CASSSPTSTRDTQYF
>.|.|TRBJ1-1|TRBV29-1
TGCAGCGGTGAAGGGGGCACTGAAGCTTTCTTT
CSGEGGTEAFF
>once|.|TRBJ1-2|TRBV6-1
TGTGCCAGCAGTGAAGTGGGGAATAATGGCTACACCTTC
CASSEVGNNGYTF
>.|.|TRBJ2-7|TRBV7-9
TGTGCCAGCAGCTTAGGGTCCTACGAGCAGTACTTC
CASSLGSYEQYF
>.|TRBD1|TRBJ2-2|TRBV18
TGTGCCAGCTCACCACTTAGGACAGGGCCCGGGGAGCTGTTTTTT
CASSPLRTGPGELFF
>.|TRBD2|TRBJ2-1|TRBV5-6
TGTGCCAGCAGCTTAGGGCTAGCGGGATATGAGCAGTTCTTC
CASSLGLAGYEQFF
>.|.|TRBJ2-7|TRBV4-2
TGTGCCAGCAGCCAGACGATCGGCGGGGAGCAGTACTTC
CASSQTIGGEQYF
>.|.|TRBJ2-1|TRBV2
TGTGCCACCTCGACAGTGAATGAGCAGTTCTTC
CATSTVNEQFF
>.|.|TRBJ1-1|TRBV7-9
TGTGCCAGCAGCCTTAACGCGGGACAAAACACTGAAGCTTTCTTT
CASSLNAGQNTEAFF
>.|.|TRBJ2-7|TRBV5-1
TGCGCCAGCAGCTTAACAGAGTACGAGCAGTACTTC
CASSLTEYEQYF
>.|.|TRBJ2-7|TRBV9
TGTGCCAGCAGCGTTTCCCCGGATCGTGGGTCCTACGAGCAGTACTTC
CASSVSPDRGSYEQYF
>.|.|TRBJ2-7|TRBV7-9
TGTGCCGGGGGGACTTCCCTCTCCTACGAGCAGTACTTC
CAGGTSLSYEQYF
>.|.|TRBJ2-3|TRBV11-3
TGTGCCAGCAGCTTAGACCGCACAGATACGCAGTATTTT
CASSLDRTDTQYF
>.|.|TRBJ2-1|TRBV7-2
TGTGCCAGCAGCTTAGTAGGAGGCTCCTACAATGAGCAGTTCTTC
CASSLVGGSYNEQFF
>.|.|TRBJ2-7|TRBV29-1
TGCAGCGTTGCAGGGGGGTCAGCGGGCGAGCAGTACTTC
CSVAGGSAGEQYF
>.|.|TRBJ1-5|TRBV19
TGTGCCAGTAGTATGGGGGGGGCAAGCCAGCCCCAGCATTTT
CASSMGGASQPQHF
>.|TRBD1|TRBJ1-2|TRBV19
TGTGCCAGTAGTATGGTCGCGGACAGGCTCTATGGCTACACCTTC
CASSMVADRLYGYTF
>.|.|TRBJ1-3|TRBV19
TGTGCCAGTAGTGGTTGGGTCGGCAGAGAAGCCCGTTACTCTGGAAACACCATATATTTT
CASSGWVGREARYSGNTIYF
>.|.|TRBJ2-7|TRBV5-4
TGTGCCAGCAGCCGGGCCCAGGGGAGAACGGCCGAGCAGTACTTC
CASSRAQGRTAEQYF
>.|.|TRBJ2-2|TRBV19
TGTGCCAGTAGTATAGTAGGTGGGACGGGCACCGGGGAGCTGTTTTTT
CASSIVGGTGTGELFF
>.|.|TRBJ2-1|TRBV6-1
TGTGCCAGCAGTGGTGGGAGCTCCTACAATGAGCAGTTCTTC
CASSGGSSYNEQFF
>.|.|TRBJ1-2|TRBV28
TGTGCCAGCAGTCCACCTACGACCGATTTCTATGGCTACACCTTC
CASSPPTTDFYGYTF
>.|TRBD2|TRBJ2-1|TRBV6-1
TGTGCCAGCAGTGGCAGCGGGGGCCGGTTCTTC
CASSGSGGRFF
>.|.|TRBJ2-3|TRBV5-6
TGTGCCAGCAGAATTTTCCCCATACCTAGCACAGATACGCAGTATTTT
CASRIFPIPSTDTQYF
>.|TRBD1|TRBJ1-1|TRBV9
TGTGCCAGCAGCCCCCCGACAGGGCCACTGGTAGCTTTCTTT
CASSPPTGPLVAFF
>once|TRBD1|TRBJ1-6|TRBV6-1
TGTGCCAGCAGTGCCGACAGGGTTGAACCCCTCCACTTT
CASSADRVEPLHF
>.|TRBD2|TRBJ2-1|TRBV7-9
TGTGCCAGCAGCGCAACATCGGCCGGGACTAGCGGGAGCGATGAGCAGTTCTTC
CASSATSAGTSGSDEQFF
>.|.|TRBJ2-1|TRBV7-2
TGTGCCAGCAGCTCAGGACCAGAAGGACATGACTACAATGAGCAGTTCTTC
CASSSGPEGHDYNEQFF
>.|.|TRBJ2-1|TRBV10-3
TGTGCCATCAGTGAGGGAAGGGATGAGCAGTTCTTC
CAISEGRDEQFF